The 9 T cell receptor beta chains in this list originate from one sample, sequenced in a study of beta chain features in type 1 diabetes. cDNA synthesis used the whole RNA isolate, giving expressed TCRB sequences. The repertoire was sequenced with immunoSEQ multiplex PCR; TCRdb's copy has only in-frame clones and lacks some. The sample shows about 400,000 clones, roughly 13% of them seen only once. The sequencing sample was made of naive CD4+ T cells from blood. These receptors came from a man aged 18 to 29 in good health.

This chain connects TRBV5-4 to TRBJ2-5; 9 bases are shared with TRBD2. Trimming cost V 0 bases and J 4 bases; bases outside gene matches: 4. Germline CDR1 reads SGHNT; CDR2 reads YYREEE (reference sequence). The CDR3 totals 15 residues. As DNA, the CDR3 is TGTGCCAGCAGCTTGGATGGCGGGGGGGGAGAGACCCAGTACTTC. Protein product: CASSLDGGGGETQYF.

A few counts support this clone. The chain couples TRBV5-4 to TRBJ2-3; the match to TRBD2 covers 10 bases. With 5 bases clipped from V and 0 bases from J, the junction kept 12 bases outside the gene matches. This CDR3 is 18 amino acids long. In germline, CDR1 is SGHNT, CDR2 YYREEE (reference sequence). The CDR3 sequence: CASRPLLGLAASTDTQYF. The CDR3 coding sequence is TGTGCCAGCAGACCTTTACTTGGACTAGCGGCTAGCACAGATACGCAGTATTTT.

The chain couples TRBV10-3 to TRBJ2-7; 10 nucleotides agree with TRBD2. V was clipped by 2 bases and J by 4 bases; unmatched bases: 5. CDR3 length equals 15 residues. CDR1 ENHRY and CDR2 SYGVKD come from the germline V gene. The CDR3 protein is CAISEPSGRVYEQYF. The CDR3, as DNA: TGTGCCATCAGTGAGCCTAGCGGGAGAGTATACGAGCAGTACTTC.

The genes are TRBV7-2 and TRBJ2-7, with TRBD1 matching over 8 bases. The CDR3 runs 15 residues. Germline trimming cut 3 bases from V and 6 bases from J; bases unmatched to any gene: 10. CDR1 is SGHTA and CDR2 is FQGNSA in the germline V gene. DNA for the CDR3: TGTGCCAGCAGCTTGCCCGGGACAGGCCCCCTCGAGCAGTACTTC. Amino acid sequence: CASSLPGTGPLEQYF.

The DNA for the CDR3 is TGTGCCAGCAGCCGGACAGATATAGCCTATGGCTACACCTTC. It codes for CASSRTDIAYGYTF. The chain carries TRBV11-1 and TRBJ1-2; tentatively, D is TRBD1 (6 bases). Trimming took 5 bases from V and 4 from J, leaving 14 bases between them. The CDR3 covers 14 residues. The germline V gene has CDR1 SGHAT and CDR2 FQDESV (reference sequence).

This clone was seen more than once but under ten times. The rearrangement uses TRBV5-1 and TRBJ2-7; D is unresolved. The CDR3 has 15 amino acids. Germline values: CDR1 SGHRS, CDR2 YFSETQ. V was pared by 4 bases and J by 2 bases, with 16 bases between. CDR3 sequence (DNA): TGCGCCAGCAGCCCAACAGCTCACAAAACCTACGAGCAGTACTTC. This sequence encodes CASSPTAHKTYEQYF.

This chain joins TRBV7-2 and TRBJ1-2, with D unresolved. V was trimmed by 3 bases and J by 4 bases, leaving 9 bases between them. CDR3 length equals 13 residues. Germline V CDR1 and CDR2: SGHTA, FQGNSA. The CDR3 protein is CASSFEAIYGYTF. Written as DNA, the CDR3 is TGTGCCAGCAGCTTCGAGGCGATCTATGGCTACACCTTC.

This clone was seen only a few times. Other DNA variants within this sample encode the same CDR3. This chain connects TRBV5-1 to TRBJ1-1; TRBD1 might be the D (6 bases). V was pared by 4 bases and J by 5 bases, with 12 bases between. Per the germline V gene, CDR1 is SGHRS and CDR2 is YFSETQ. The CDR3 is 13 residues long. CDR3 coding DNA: TGCGCCAGCAGCCCAGGGGTCGGAACTGAAGCTTTCTTT. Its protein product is CASSPGVGTEAFF.

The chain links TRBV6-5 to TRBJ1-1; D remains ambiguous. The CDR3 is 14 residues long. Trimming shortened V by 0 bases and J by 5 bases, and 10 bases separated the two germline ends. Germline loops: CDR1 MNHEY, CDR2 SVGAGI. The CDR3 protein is CASSYSFSKTEAFF. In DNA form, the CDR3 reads TGTGCCAGCAGTTACTCGTTTTCTAAGACTGAAGCTTTCTTT.